The subject of this entry is one TCR beta chain. This entry belongs to a study of OX40 agonist ivuxolimab in advanced cancers. The table came from immunoSEQ multiplex PCR; TCRdb's copy has only in-frame clones and leaves some out. The repertoire holds 60,000 to 80,000 clones, 70% to 85% seen once, with about 1.7% in the top ten. CDR1 is SGHTA and CDR2 is FQGNSA in the germline V gene. CDR3 size: 12 residues. Trimming took off 3 bases at V and 3 bases at J, with 6 bases between the two ends. Sequencing used CD4+ or CD8+ T cells sorted from blood, obtained in a trial of the OX40 agonist ivuxolimab. The genes are TRBV7-2 and TRBJ2-7; D not certain. The receptor's source is an adult with an advanced solid tumor such as melanoma, head and neck, liver or kidney cancer. The CDR3 nucleotides read TGTGCCAGCAGCTTGACGGGCTACGAGCAGTACTTC. As protein: CASSLTGYEQYF.